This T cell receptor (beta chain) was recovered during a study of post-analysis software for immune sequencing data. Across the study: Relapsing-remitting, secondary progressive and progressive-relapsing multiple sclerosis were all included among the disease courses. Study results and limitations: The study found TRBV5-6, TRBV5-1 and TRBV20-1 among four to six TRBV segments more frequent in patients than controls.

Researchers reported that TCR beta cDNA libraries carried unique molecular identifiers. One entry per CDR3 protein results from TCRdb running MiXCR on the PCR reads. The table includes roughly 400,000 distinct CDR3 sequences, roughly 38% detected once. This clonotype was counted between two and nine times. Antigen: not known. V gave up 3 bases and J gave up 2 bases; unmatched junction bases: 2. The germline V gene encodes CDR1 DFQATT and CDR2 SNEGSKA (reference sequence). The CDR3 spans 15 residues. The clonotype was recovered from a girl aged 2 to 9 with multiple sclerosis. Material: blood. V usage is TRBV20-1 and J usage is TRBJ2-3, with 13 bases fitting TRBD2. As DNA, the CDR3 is TGCAGTGCTAGGGGACTAGCGGGGATCACAGATACGCAGTATTTT. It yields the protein CSARGLAGITDTQYF.